The T cell receptor beta chain described here comes from a study of identical twins. Comments on this clonotype: Its antigen is undetermined.

V gave up 4 bases and J gave up 0 bases, with 16 bases separating them. The CDR3 has 16 amino acids. CDR1 and CDR2 (germline): SGHDT, YYEEEE. General observations from the study: Out-of-frame alpha sequences common to twins were enriched for low generation probability. Twins' excess sharing was less marked for out-of-frame beta sequences.

TCRdb re-analysed the 5' RACE reads in MiXCR, keeping a single row per CDR3 protein. The profile shows about 900,000 distinct CDR3 sequences, about 12% of them singletons. This sample was also put to use in a study of yellow fever vaccine responses in identical twins.

The specimen sequenced was PBMCs. This TCR came from a woman aged 18-29 years in good health. The chain has TRBV5-6 and TRBJ1-1, with a tentative D call TRBD1 (5 bases). The CDR3 loop reads CASSALGGTVNTEAFF. CDR3 nucleotides: TGTGCCAGCAGCGCTCTCGGGGGGACCGTGAACACTGAAGCTTTCTTT.